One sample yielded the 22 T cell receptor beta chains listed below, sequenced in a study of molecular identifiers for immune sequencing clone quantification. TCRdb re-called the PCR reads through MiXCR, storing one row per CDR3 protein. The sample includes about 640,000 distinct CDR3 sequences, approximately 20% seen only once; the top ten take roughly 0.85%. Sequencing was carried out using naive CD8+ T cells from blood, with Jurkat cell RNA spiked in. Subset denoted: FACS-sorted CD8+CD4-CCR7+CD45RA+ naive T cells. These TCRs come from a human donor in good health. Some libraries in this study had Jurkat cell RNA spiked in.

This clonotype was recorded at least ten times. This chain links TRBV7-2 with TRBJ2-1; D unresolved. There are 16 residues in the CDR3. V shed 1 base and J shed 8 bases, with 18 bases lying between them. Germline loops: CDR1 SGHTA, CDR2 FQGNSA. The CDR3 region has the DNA TGTGCCAGCAGCTTAGTGCTAGGCCCCAAGGGCTATGAGCAGTTCTTC. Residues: CASSLVLGPKGYEQFF. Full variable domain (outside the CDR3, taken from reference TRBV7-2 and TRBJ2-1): GAGVSQSPSNKVTEKGKDVELRCDPISGHTALYWYRQSLGQGLEFLIYFQGNSAPDKSGLPSDRFSAERTGGSVSTLTIQRTQQEDSAVYLCASSLVLGPKGYEQFFGPGTRLTVL.

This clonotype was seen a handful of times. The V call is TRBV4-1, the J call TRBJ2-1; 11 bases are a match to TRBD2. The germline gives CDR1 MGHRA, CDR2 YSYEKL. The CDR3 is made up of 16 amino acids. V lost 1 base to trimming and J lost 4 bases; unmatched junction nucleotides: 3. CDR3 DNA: TGCGCCAGCAGCCAAGGACTAGCGGGAATATACAATGAGCAGTTCTTC. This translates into CASSQGLAGIYNEQFF.

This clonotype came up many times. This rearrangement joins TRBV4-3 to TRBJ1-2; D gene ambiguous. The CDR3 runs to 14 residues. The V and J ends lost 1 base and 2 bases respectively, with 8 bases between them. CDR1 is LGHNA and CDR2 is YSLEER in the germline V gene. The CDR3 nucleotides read TGCGCCAGCAGCCAAGTCACGGAAAACTATGGCTACACCTTC. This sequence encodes CASSQVTENYGYTF.

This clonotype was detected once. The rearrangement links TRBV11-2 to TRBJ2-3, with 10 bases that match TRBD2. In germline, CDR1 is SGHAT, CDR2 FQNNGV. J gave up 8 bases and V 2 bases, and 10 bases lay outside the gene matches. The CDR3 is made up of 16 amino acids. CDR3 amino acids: CASSLTAGGPPGTQYF. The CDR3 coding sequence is TGTGCCAGCAGCTTAACAGCGGGAGGGCCCCCAGGTACGCAGTATTTT.

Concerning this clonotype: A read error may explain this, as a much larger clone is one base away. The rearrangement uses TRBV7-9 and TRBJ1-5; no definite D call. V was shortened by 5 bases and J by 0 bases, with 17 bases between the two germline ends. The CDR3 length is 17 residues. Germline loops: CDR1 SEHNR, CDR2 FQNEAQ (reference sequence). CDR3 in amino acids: CASSGGMKWYSNQPQHF. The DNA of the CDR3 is TGTGCCAGCAGCGGAGGGATGAAGTGGTATAGCAATCAGCCCCAGCATTTT.

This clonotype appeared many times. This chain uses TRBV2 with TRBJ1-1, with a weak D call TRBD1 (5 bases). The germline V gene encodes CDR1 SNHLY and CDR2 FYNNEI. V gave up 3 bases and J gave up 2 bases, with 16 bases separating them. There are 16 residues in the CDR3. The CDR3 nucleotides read TGTGCCAGCAGTGATGAGGGGATCCTACTCAACACTGAAGCTTTCTTT. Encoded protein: CASSDEGILLNTEAFF.

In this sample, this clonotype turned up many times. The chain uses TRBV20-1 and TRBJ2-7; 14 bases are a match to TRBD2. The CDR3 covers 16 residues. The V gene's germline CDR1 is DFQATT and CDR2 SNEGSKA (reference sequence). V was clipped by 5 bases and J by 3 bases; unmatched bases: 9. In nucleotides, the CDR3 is TGCAGTGCTCCCCTTCCGGGACTAGCGGGAGACTACGAGCAGTACTTC. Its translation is CSAPLPGLAGDYEQYF.

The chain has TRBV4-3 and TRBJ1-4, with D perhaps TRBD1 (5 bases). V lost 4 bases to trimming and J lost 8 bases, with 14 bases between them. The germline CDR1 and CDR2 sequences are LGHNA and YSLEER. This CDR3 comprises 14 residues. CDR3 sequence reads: CASSPGAGTEKLFF. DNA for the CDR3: TGCGCCAGCAGCCCCGGGGCAGGAACGGAAAAACTGTTTTTT.

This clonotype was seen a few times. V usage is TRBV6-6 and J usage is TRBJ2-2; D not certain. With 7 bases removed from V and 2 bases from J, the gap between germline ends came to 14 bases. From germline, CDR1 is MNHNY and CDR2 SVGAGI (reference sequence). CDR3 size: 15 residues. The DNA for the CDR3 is TGTGCCAGCACCCGGGTATTACACAACACCGGGGAGCTGTTTTTT. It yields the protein CASTRVLHNTGELFF.

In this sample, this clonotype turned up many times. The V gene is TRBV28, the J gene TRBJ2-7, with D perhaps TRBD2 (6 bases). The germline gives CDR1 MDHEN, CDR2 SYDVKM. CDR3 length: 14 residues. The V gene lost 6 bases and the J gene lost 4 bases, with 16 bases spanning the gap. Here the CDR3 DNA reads TGTGCCAGCAGCCCCGGCCTAGCGAGGTACGAGCAGTACTTC. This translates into CASSPGLARYEQYF.

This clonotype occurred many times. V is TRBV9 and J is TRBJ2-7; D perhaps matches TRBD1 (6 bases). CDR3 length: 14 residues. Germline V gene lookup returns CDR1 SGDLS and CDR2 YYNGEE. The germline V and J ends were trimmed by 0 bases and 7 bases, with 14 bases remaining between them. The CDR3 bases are TGTGCCAGCAGCGTAGGCGACTCCCAGGGGGAGCAGTACTTC. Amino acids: CASSVGDSQGEQYF. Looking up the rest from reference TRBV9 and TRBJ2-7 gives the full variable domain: DSGVTQTPKHLITATGQRVTLRCSPRSGDLSVYWYQQSLDQGLQFLIQYYNGEERAKGNILERFSAQQFPDLHSELNLSSLELGDSALYFCASSVGDSQGEQYFGPGTRLTVT.

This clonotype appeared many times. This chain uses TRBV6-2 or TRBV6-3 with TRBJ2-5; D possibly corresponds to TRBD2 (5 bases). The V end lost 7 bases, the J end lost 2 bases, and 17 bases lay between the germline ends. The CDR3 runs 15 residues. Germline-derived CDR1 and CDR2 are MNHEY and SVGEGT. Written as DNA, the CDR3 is TGTGCCAGCACTATCAACGGAGGCGGACAAGAGACCCAGTACTTC. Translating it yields CASTINGGGQETQYF.

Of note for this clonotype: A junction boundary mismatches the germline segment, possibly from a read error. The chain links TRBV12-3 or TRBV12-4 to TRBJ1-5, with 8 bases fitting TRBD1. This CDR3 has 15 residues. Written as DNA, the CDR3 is TGTGCCAACAGTTTGCAGGGGGCCAGCGTAGAGCCCCAGCATTTT. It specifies CANSLQGASVEPQHF.

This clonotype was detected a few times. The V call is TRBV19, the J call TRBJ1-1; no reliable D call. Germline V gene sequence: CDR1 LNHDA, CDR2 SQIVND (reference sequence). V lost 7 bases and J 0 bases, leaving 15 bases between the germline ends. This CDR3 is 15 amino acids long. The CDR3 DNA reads TGTGCCAGTACTAACGAACCGGAGATGAACACTGAAGCTTTCTTT. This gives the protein CASTNEPEMNTEAFF.

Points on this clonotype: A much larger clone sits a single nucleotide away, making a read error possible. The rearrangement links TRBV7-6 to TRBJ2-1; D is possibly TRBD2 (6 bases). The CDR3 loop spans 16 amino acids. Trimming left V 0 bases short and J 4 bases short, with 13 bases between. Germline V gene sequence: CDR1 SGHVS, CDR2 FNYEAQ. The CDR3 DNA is TGTGCCAGCAGCTTAGCTTACGGGAGAATTTACAATGAGCAGTTCTTC. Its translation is CASSLAYGRIYNEQFF. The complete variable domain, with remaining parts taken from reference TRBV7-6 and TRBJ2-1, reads GAGVSQSPRYKVTKRGQDVALRCDPISGHVSLYWYRQALGQGPEFLTYFNYEAQQDKSGLPNDRFSAERPEGSISTLTIQRTEQRDSAMYRCASSLAYGRIYNEQFFGPGTRLTVL.

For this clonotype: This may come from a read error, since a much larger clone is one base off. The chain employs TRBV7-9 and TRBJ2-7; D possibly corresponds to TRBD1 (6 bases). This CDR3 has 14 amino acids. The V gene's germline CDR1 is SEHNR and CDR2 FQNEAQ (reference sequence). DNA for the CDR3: TGTGCCAGCAGCTTAGTGGGACAAGATTACGAGCGGTACTTC. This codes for CASSLVGQDYERYF.

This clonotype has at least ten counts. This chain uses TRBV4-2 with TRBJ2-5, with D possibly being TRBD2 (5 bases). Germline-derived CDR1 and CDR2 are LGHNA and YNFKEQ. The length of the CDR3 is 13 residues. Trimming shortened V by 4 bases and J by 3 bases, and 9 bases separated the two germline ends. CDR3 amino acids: CASSPPGEETQYF. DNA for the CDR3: TGTGCCAGCAGCCCCCCCGGGGAAGAGACCCAGTACTTC.

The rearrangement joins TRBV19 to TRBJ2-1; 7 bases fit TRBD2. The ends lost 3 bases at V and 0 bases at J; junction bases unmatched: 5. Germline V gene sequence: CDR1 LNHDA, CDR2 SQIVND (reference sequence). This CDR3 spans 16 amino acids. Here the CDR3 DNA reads TGTGCCAGTAGTATTTTCGGGACTAACTCCTACAATGAGCAGTTCTTC. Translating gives CASSIFGTNSYNEQFF.

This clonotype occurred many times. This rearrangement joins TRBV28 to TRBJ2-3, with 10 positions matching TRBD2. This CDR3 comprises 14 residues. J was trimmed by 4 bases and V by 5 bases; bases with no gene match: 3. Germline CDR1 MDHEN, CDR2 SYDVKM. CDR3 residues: CASSTGLAADTQYF. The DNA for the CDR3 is TGTGCCAGCAGTACTGGACTAGCGGCAGATACGCAGTATTTT.

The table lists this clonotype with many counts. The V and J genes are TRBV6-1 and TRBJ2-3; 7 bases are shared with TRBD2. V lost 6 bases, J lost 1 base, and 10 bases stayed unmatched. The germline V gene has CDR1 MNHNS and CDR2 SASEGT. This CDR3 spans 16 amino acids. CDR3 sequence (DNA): TGTGCCAGCAGGGGTTGGGCGGGGGTGGGCACAGATACGCAGTATTTT. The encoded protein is CASRGWAGVGTDTQYF.

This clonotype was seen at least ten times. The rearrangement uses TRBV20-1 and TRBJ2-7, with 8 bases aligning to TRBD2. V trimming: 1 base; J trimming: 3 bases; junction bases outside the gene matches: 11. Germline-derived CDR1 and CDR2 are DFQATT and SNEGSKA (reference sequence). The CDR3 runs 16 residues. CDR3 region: CSARGWSGGSVYEQYF. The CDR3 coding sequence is TGCAGTGCTAGAGGGTGGAGCGGGGGTTCCGTCTACGAGCAGTACTTC.

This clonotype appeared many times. CDR3 amino acids: CASRTNDRAKETQYF. The CDR3 coding sequence is TGTGCCAGCAGGACTAACGACAGGGCGAAGGAGACCCAGTACTTC. V is TRBV12-3 or TRBV12-4 and J is TRBJ2-5; 7 nucleotides line up with TRBD1. V shed 6 bases, J shed 5 bases, and the junction held 12 bases outside the gene matches. This CDR3 has 15 residues.